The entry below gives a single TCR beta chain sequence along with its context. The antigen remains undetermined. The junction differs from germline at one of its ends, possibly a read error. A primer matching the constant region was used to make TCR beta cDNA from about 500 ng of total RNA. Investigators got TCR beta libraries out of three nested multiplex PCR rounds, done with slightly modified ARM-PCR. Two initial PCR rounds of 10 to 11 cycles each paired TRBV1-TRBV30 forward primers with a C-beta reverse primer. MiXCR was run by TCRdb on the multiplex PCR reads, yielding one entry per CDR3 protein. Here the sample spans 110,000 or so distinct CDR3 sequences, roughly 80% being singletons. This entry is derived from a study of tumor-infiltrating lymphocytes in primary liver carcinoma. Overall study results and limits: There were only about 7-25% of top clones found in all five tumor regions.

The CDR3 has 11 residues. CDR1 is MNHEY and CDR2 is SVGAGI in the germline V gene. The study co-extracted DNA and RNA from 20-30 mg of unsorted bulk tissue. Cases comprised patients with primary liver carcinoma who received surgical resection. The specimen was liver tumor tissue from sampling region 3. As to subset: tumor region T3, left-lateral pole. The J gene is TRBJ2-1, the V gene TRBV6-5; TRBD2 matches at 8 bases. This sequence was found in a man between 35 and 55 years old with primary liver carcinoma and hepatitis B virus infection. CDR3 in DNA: TGTTGCAGCGGGAGCGGGGGTGAGCAGTTATTC. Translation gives CCSGSGGEQLF.